The 17 T cell receptor beta chains below were found in one sample sequenced in a study of cytomegalovirus exposure and HLA in healthy donors. Amplification used 60 Vbeta primers and 13 Jbeta primers. Clones were sequenced by immunoSEQ multiplex PCR, and TCRdb holds only the in-frame ones, with some missing. The sample gives 150,000 to 180,000 clones, about 84% of which show up once; 5.6% is in the top ten. The sequenced material came from PBMCs. The receptors here all came from a woman aged 40 to 55 in good health and CMV-seropositive.

A single count supports this clone. The chain joins TRBV28 to TRBJ2-3, with 10 bases lining up with TRBD2. CDR1 is MDHEN, CDR2 SYDVKM, per germline. V was clipped by 6 bases and J by 4 bases; unmatched bases: 4. This CDR3 is built from 14 residues. Here the CDR3 DNA reads TGTGCCAGCAGAGCGGGAGGGCCGCCAGATACGCAGTATTTT. Its translation: CASRAGGPPDTQYF.

The rearrangement joins TRBV27 to TRBJ1-3, with 7 bases lining up with TRBD1. The CDR3 loop spans 15 amino acids. CDR1 MNHEY and CDR2 SMNVEV come from the germline V gene (reference sequence). V lost 5 bases, J lost 0 bases, and 4 bases stayed unmatched. The CDR3 region is CASSTTGASGNTIYF. In DNA form, the CDR3 reads TGTGCCAGCAGTACTACAGGGGCCTCTGGAAACACCATATATTTT.

The chain is built from TRBV7-9 and TRBJ2-1; TRBD2 aligns across 14 bases. The CDR3 has 14 amino acids. The germline CDR1 and CDR2 sequences are SEHNR and FQNEAQ (reference sequence). Unmatched junction bases numbered 2, after V lost 6 bases and J lost 7 bases. Written as DNA, the CDR3 is TGTGCCAGCAGGGGACTAGCGGGAGATAATGAGCAGTTCTTC. Its translation: CASRGLAGDNEQFF.

The genes are TRBV13 and TRBJ2-3; 8 bases match TRBD2. Germline lookup yields CDR1 PRHDT and CDR2 FYEKMQ (reference sequence). Germline trimming cut 3 bases from V and 2 bases from J; bases unmatched to any gene: 7. The CDR3 is 16 amino acids. The CDR3 DNA is TGTGCCAGCAGCTTCTCCGGGACTAGATACACAGATACGCAGTATTTT. Translation: CASSFSGTRYTDTQYF.

A word on this clone: The junction does not match germline at one end; this may be a read error. V and J are TRBV7-9 and TRBJ2-7; TRBD2 might be the D (6 bases). The CDR3 has 12 residues. Germline lookup yields CDR1 SEHNR and CDR2 FQNEAQ (reference sequence). The CDR3, as DNA: TGTTCCAGCAGCCCTACCGGAGGGGAGCAGTACTTC. It is translated as CSSSPTGGEQYF.

This clone was observed a handful of times. V and J are TRBV5-1 and TRBJ1-2, with D perhaps matching TRBD1 (5 bases). This CDR3 region has 16 residues. V lost 0 bases and J 4 bases, leaving 16 bases between the germline ends. Germline loops: CDR1 SGHRS, CDR2 YFSETQ. The CDR3 nucleotides read TGCGCCAGCAGCTTGGCCCCAGGTGGGGGGGGCTATGGCTACACCTTC. Protein: CASSLAPGGGGYGYTF.

CDR3 in amino acids: CASNPSGNQETQYF. CDR3 bases: TGTGCCAGCAACCCCAGCGGGAACCAAGAGACCCAGTACTTC. V gene TRBV5-6 combines with J gene TRBJ2-5, with TRBD2 matching 7 bases. The CDR3 has 14 amino acids. Germline V gene data show CDR1 as SGHDT and CDR2 as YYEEEE. Losses at the gene ends were 6 bases for V and 0 bases for J; bases not matched to a gene: 5.

The chain has TRBV9 and TRBJ1-3; 7 nucleotides agree with TRBD1. The trim removed 2 bases at V and 0 bases at J, leaving 2 bases unmatched. CDR1 SGDLS and CDR2 YYNGEE come from the germline V gene. The CDR3 sequence is 15 residues long. The DNA of the CDR3 is TGTGCCAGCAGCGTTACAGGGGTCTCTGGAAACACCATATATTTT. Its protein product is CASSVTGVSGNTIYF.

The V and J genes are TRBV4-1 and TRBJ2-2; 9 nucleotides line up with TRBD1. The CDR3 extends over 15 amino acids. V shed 4 bases, J shed 4 bases, and the junction held 4 bases outside the gene matches. Per the germline V gene, CDR1 is MGHRA and CDR2 is YSYEKL. The CDR3 bases are TGCGCCAGCAGCCTACAGGGGGCAGGCACCGGGGAGCTGTTTTTT. Amino acids: CASSLQGAGTGELFF.

V usage is TRBV9 and J usage is TRBJ2-5; 8 bases are shared with TRBD1. V lost 0 bases, J lost 4 bases, and 2 bases stayed unmatched. The CDR3 has 14 amino acids. Germline values: CDR1 SGDLS, CDR2 YYNGEE. The CDR3 loop is CASSVAGGGETQYF. CDR3 nucleotides: TGTGCCAGCAGCGTAGCAGGGGGCGGAGAGACCCAGTACTTC.

V is TRBV9 and J is TRBJ2-7, with 9 bases aligning to TRBD1. V lost 0 bases to trimming and J lost 0 bases; unmatched junction nucleotides: 13. The CDR3 is 19 amino acids. Germline CDR1 and CDR2: SGDLS and YYNGEE. As DNA, the CDR3 is TGTGCCAGCAGCGTAGATCCGGGACAGGGCGTCGGACCCTCCTACGAGCAGTACTTC. Its translation: CASSVDPGQGVGPSYEQYF.

This chain uses TRBV6-5 with TRBJ2-2, with 8 nucleotides matching TRBD1. After removal of 7 bases from V and 5 bases from J, the junction contained 9 bases not matched to a gene. Germline loops: CDR1 MNHEY, CDR2 SVGAGI. This CDR3 contains 15 residues. CDR3 region: CASKQGGGYTGELFF. The CDR3 coding sequence is TGTGCCAGCAAACAGGGGGGCGGTTATACCGGGGAGCTGTTTTTT.

J is TRBJ1-1 and V is TRBV29-1; the match to TRBD1 covers 10 bases. The V gene's germline CDR1 is SQVTM and CDR2 ANQGSEA. J was trimmed by 5 bases and V by 4 bases; bases with no gene match: 10. The CDR3 length is 15 residues. The CDR3 DNA sequence: TGCAGCGTTGGTCCCCCGACAGGGGGCTGGACTGAAGCTTTCTTT. Protein: CSVGPPTGGWTEAFF.

This clone showed up just a few times. The chain links TRBV2 to TRBJ1-5; 8 bases fit TRBD1. Losses at the gene ends were 1 base for V and 7 bases for J; bases not matched to a gene: 12. The CDR3 runs 17 residues. CDR1 is SNHLY and CDR2 is FYNNEI in the germline V gene. CDR3 nucleotides: TGTGCCAGCAGTGAAGACGGCTATGACAGGGGAGAACAGCCCCAGCATTTT. Its translation is CASSEDGYDRGEQPQHF.

This sequence joins TRBV27 and TRBJ1-5; D may be TRBD1 (5 bases). The germline V gene encodes CDR1 MNHEY and CDR2 SMNVEV (reference sequence). The V end was cut by 5 bases, the J end by 4 bases, with 27 bases between. CDR3 length: 19 residues. CDR3 region: CASSRQGFEAGRANQPQHF. The CDR3 bases are TGTGCCAGCAGTAGGCAGGGCTTTGAGGCGGGGCGGGCAAATCAGCCCCAGCATTTT.

DNA for the CDR3: TGTGCCAGCAGCGCGGGACTAGCGCTCCAAGAGACCCAGTACTTC. It codes for CASSAGLALQETQYF. The genes are TRBV9 and TRBJ2-5; 10 bases agree with TRBD2. CDR3 length: 15 residues. Germline V gene sequence: CDR1 SGDLS, CDR2 YYNGEE. V lost 3 bases and J lost 1; bases outside the gene matches: 3.

The gene calls are TRBV5-1 and TRBJ2-2; no definite D call. The CDR3 runs 14 residues. The V and J ends lost 0 bases and 7 bases respectively, with 10 bases between them. The germline V gene has CDR1 SGHRS and CDR2 YFSETQ. The CDR3, as DNA: TGCGCCAGCAGCTTGGGAGAACGATTCGGGGAGCTGTTTTTT. Amino acids: CASSLGERFGELFF. Complete variable domain (other parts from reference TRBV5-1 and TRBJ2-2): KAGVTQTPRYLIKTRGQQVTLSCSPISGHRSVSWYQQTPGQGLQFLFEYFSETQRNKGNFPGRFSGRQFSNSRSEMNVSTLELGDSALYLCASSLGERFGELFFGEGSRLTVL.